This T cell receptor beta chain derives from a study of glioma-infiltrating T cells after dendritic cell vaccination. For the study at large: Three intradermal dendritic cell vaccine injections were given every two weeks.

No glioblastoma patient carried an isocitrate dehydrogenase mutation. Profiled with immunoSEQ multiplex PCR; TCRdb holds only in-frame clones, not every one. The data hold 65,000 to 80,000 clones, with about 86% observed a single time. Study results and limitations: Patients with more pretreatment TILs had longer time to progression and survival.

This clone turned up a few times. Its antigen is unknown. The CDR3 totals 19 residues. J lost 6 bases, V lost 5 bases, and 14 bases had no gene match. From germline, CDR1 is SEHNR and CDR2 FQNEAQ (reference sequence). The V gene is TRBV7-9, the J gene TRBJ2-2; 14 nucleotides agree with TRBD2. The material was blood, obtained before dendritic cell vaccination. This sequence was found in a human donor with glioblastoma. CDR3 coding DNA: TGTGCCAGCAGCGAAAGACTAGCGGGGGGGCCCGTGGGTCCCGGGGAGCTGTTTTTT. Its protein is CASSERLAGGPVGPGELFF.